Listed below are T cell receptor beta chains from one sample, sequenced in a study of blood T cell repertoires in COVID-19. Some clones are missing from TCRdb's copy, which holds only in-frame ones; the method was immunoSEQ multiplex PCR. This table holds about 220,000 clones, approximately 85% found once. The sample taken for sequencing was peripheral blood. The receptors originated from a woman between 65 and 79 years old with COVID-19, enrolled during active disease. The CDR3 runs from the conserved cysteine through the conserved F or W. The order of the fields is V gene, J gene, D gene, clone size, CDR3 protein, CDR3 DNA. The D gene is left open where the match is weak. Clone size is given for some rows only: seen once, a few or many times, or a class if the clone is expanded.

TRBV7-6	TRBJ2-5	.	.	CASSTQDGGGGETQYF	TGTGCCAGCAGCACCCAGGACGGAGGCGGAGGGGAGACCCAGTACTTC
TRBV5-8	TRBJ1-2	.	few	CASSLGQGINRDYGYTF	TGTGCCAGCAGCTTGGGGCAGGGAATCAACAGGGATTATGGCTACACCTTC
TRBV15	TRBJ2-3	TRBD2	.	CATSRTKAGTSGTDTQYF	TGTGCCACCAGCAGAACAAAAGCCGGGACTAGCGGCACAGATACGCAGTATTTT
TRBV30	TRBJ1-1	TRBD1	.	CAWSGDSKNTEAFF	TGTGCCTGGAGTGGGGACAGCAAAAACACTGAAGCTTTCTTT
TRBV7-2	TRBJ1-1	.	once	CASSAMTGSAEAFF	TGTGCCAGCAGCGCCATGACAGGATCCGCTGAAGCTTTCTTT
TRBV3-1/TRBV3-2	TRBJ2-4	.	.	CASSQDFAGMNIQYF	TGTGCCAGCAGCCAAGATTTTGCAGGTATGAACATTCAGTACTTC
TRBV10-1	TRBJ1-5	TRBD1	.	CASKSWGLKQGNQPQHF	TGCGCCAGCAAGAGTTGGGGTCTAAAACAGGGGAATCAGCCCCAGCATTTT
TRBV7-9	TRBJ1-5	TRBD1	.	CASSLTGGNQPQHF	TGTGCCAGCAGCTTAACAGGGGGGAATCAGCCCCAGCATTTT
TRBV24-1	TRBJ2-5	.	.	CATSEPRESQETQYF	TGTGCCACCAGTGAACCAAGGGAGTCCCAAGAGACCCAGTACTTC
TRBV5-1	TRBJ1-2	.	.	CASSLARGANYGYTF	TGCGCCAGCAGCTTGGCCCGAGGAGCTAACTATGGCTACACCTTC
TRBV4-1	TRBJ1-5	.	.	CASSQEALGAQHF	TGCGCCAGCAGCCAAGAAGCCCTTGGAGCCCAGCATTTT
TRBV27	TRBJ2-7	TRBD1	.	CASSRQGDEGYEQYF	TGTGCCAGCAGTAGACAGGGTGACGAGGGTTACGAGCAGTACTTC
TRBV6-5	TRBJ2-7	TRBD1	.	CASKTGYEQYF	TGTGCCAGCAAGACAGGGTACGAGCAGTACTTC
TRBV11-3	TRBJ2-7	TRBD1	.	CASERTGAYEQYF	TGTGCCAGCGAAAGGACAGGGGCCTACGAGCAGTACTTC
TRBV4-1	TRBJ1-1	.	.	CASSQDRVSGYTEAFF	TGCGCCAGCAGCCAAGATCGGGTTAGTGGGTACACTGAAGCTTTCTTT
TRBV28	TRBJ1-2	TRBD1	.	CASSPTGAYGYTF	TGTGCCAGCAGTCCGACAGGGGCCTATGGCTACACCTTC
TRBV12-3/TRBV12-4	TRBJ1-4	.	.	CASSLREDEKLFF	TGTGCCAGCAGTTTAAGGGAGGATGAAAAACTGTTTTTT
TRBV3-1/TRBV3-2	TRBJ2-1	.	.	CASSQPSRVTTRGEQFF	TGTGCCAGCAGCCAACCCTCGAGGGTCACAACCAGGGGTGAGCAGTTCTTC
TRBV9	TRBJ2-3	TRBD2	.	CASSKAGDRDTQYF	TGTGCCAGCAGCAAAGCGGGAGACAGGGATACGCAGTATTTT
TRBV2	TRBJ1-2	.	.	CASSPADSSPNYGYTF	TGTGCCAGCAGTCCTGCGGACAGCTCACCTAACTATGGCTACACCTTC
TRBV7-8	TRBJ2-7	.	once	CASSPDAGASTYEQYF	TGTGCCAGCAGCCCCGACGCGGGTGCGAGTACCTACGAGCAGTACTTC
TRBV2	TRBJ2-7	TRBD2	.	CASRAGTSPTYEQYF	TGTGCCAGCAGAGCCGGGACTAGCCCCACCTACGAGCAGTACTTC
TRBV10-3	TRBJ2-6	TRBD1	.	CAISLTGSGANVLTF	TGTGCCATCAGTCTGACAGGGTCCGGGGCCAACGTCCTGACTTTC
TRBV7-3	TRBJ1-1	.	.	CASSRQWNTEAFF	TGTGCCAGCAGTCGACAGTGGAACACTGAAGCTTTCTTT
TRBV11-3	TRBJ2-7	.	few	CASSLARGIVDEQYF	TGTGCCAGCAGCTTAGCCCGGGGGATAGTAGACGAGCAGTACTTC
TRBV7-2	TRBJ2-7	.	.	CASSLSRRLEQYF	TGTGCCAGCAGCTTATCTCGGAGACTCGAGCAGTACTTC
TRBV19	TRBJ2-7	TRBD1	.	CASSIGFGQGPNYEQYF	TGTGCCAGTAGTATAGGTTTCGGACAGGGGCCAAACTACGAGCAGTACTTC
TRBV12-5	TRBJ2-7	.	.	CASGSQGNEQYF	TGTGCTAGTGGTTCGCAGGGAAACGAGCAGTACTTC
TRBV2	TRBJ1-1	.	.	CASSATQAVNTEAFF	TGTGCCAGCAGTGCAACACAGGCTGTGAACACTGAAGCTTTCTTT
TRBV2	TRBJ1-1	TRBD1	.	CASSALTIGGPEAFF	TGTGCCAGCAGTGCGTTAACTATAGGGGGCCCCGAAGCTTTCTTT
TRBV9	TRBJ2-2	TRBD2	.	CASVAGAANTGELFF	TGTGCCAGCGTAGCGGGGGCCGCGAACACCGGGGAGCTGTTTTTT
TRBV7-2	TRBJ1-2	.	.	CASSPGQGAQSYGYTF	TGTGCCAGCAGCCCCGGTCAGGGCGCGCAGAGCTATGGCTACACCTTC
TRBV7-8	TRBJ2-7	TRBD1	few	CASSRDSTYEQYF	TGTGCCAGCAGCCGGGACAGCACCTACGAGCAGTACTTC
TRBV6-5	TRBJ2-1	.	once	CASSYGAASYNEQFF	TGTGCCAGCAGTTACGGCGCGGCGTCCTACAATGAGCAGTTCTTC
TRBV27	TRBJ1-5	TRBD1	.	CASSLYPLGGQGGNQPQHF	TGTGCCAGCAGTTTATACCCCTTGGGGGGACAGGGCGGCAATCAGCCCCAGCATTTT
TRBV10-3	TRBJ2-2	.	.	CAISDSRNTHLGELFF	TGTGCCATCAGTGACTCCCGTAACACACACCTCGGGGAGCTGTTTTTT
TRBV2	TRBJ1-5	.	.	CASSVFSGRSTNQPQHF	TGTGCCAGCAGTGTGTTCTCTGGGCGATCCACCAATCAGCCCCAGCATTTT
TRBV21-1	TRBJ2-1	.	.	CASTQARDYNEQFF	TGTGCCAGCACCCAAGCACGAGATTACAATGAGCAGTTCTTC
TRBV6-2/TRBV6-3	TRBJ2-1	.	.	CASSSGLLLNEQFF	TGTGCCAGCAGCTCCGGACTATTGCTCAATGAGCAGTTCTTC
TRBV6-2/TRBV6-3	TRBJ2-2	.	.	CASSSQGKTGTTGELFF	TGTGCCAGCAGTTCCCAGGGAAAGACAGGGACTACCGGGGAGCTGTTTTTT
TRBV7-2	TRBJ2-2	.	.	CASSPTGYPGELFF	TGTGCCAGCAGCCCAACAGGGTACCCCGGGGAGCTGTTTTTT
TRBV7-9	TRBJ1-4	.	.	CASSCEWCIFGGWREKLFF	TGTGCCAGCAGCTGTGAGTGGTGCATTTTTGGGGGGTGGCGGGAAAAACTGTTTTTT
TRBV10-1	TRBJ2-7	TRBD1	few	CASSEGRDSHYEQYF	TGCGCCAGCAGTGAGGGACGGGACAGCCACTACGAGCAGTACTTC
TRBV7-2	TRBJ1-6	.	.	CASRTGTTNSPLHF	TGTGCCAGCAGGACAGGAACCACAAATTCACCCCTCCACTTT
TRBV9	TRBJ2-1	.	.	CASSVTASSYNEQFF	TGTGCCAGCAGCGTAACAGCTTCCTCCTACAATGAGCAGTTCTTC
TRBV5-1	TRBJ1-1	TRBD1	few	CASSRDSLGTEAFF	TGCGCCAGCAGCCGGGACAGCCTGGGGACTGAAGCTTTCTTT
TRBV12-5	TRBJ1-6	TRBD1	.	CASGLPGQGNNSPLHF	TGTGCTAGTGGTTTGCCAGGACAGGGGAACAATTCACCCCTCCACTTT
TRBV7-3	TRBJ2-1	.	once	CASSRDINNEQFF	TGTGCCAGCAGCCGGGACATAAACAATGAGCAGTTCTTC
TRBV19	TRBJ1-1	.	.	CASSITGLMSTEAFF	TGTGCCAGTAGTATAACAGGGCTAATGAGCACTGAAGCTTTCTTT
TRBV11-1	TRBJ2-2	.	.	CASSLDGGAGTGELFF	TGTGCCAGCAGCTTAGATGGGGGGGCCGGGACCGGGGAGCTGTTTTTT
TRBV7-2	TRBJ1-5	TRBD1	.	CASSLFRDSVNQPQHF	TGTGCCAGCAGCCTATTCCGGGACAGTGTAAATCAGCCCCAGCATTTT